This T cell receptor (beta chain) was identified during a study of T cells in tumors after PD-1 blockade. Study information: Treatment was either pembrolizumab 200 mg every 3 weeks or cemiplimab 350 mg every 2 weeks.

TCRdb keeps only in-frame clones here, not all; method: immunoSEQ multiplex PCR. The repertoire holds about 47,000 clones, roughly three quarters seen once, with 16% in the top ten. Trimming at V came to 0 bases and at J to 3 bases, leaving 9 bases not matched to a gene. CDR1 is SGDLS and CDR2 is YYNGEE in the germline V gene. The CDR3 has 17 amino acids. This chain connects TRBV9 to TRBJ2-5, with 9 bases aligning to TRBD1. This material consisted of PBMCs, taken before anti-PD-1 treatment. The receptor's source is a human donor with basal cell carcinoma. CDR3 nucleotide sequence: TGTGCCAGCAGCGTAGGTGGGACAGGGAGGGGAAAAGAGACCCAGTACTTC. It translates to CASSVGGTGRGKETQYF.